This TCR beta chain was captured by sequencing in a study of blood T cell repertoires in COVID-19 (TCRdb year 2020). At the level of the whole study: The collaborator samples originated in the United States, Italy and Spain and spanned the acute and convalescent phases of COVID-19. Sample metadata almost always included a de-identified subject ID, COVID-19 status, age in years and sex. The prospective study material was composed of cDNA or gDNA derived from T cells, B-cell-depleted T cells, or PBMCs. The repertoires were made available in a free public database intended to serve as a resource for research on the immune response to SARS-CoV-2. HLA class I and class II types, where available, came from metadata supplied by the sample provider rather than from assay-based typing. Subjects who had been exposed to COVID-19, were actively infected with it, or had recovered from it provided the deeply sampled blood TCRbeta repertoires that made up the dataset. The samples were drawn from two sources: the first 160 participants of the ongoing ImmuneRACE study, and 1,200 or so subjects contributed by 6 global collaborators. Results the study describes overall, beyond this receptor: The amount of clinical and demographic metadata varied by source and participant and was provided uncurated.

Whole blood was collected in K2EDTA tubes by collaborating institutions according to the institutions' own protocols. For TCRbeta analysis, collaborators shipped samples as frozen whole blood, isolated PBMCs, or DNA extracted from either of those sample types. The CDR3 runs 14 residues from the cysteine to the phenylalanine. Left in the record is the CDR3 DNA by itself, 42 bases read in frame from the first base. Relative to germline, V is 3 bases shorter and J is 4 bases shorter, with 12 bases between their ends. The germline V gene gives CDR1 as LGHNA and CDR2 as YNFKEQ. The immunoSEQ Assay, a bias-controlled multiplex PCR, was used to amplify TCRbeta CDR3 regions from genomic DNA. The paper's processing steps were these. Nucleated cell counts per sample were estimated from amplification of reference gene primers within the assay. To quantify the absolute abundance of each unique TCRbeta CDR3 rearrangement, sequence reads were collapsed and filtered. Productive Simpson clonality was computed per sample as the square root of Simpson's diversity index over productive rearrangements. This immuneACCESS table, as held by TCRdb, lists in-frame sequences with V and J called but not all clones. Of the missing ones, under half trace to an unresolved V gene in checked studies; the others have no known cause. That table furnishes V, J and clone size, whereas the DNA furnished D and trimming. For this sample there are more than 95,000 clones; 91% appear just once. In total, the top ten clones hold approximately 5.6% of the sample.

Notes on this clone: The antigen it binds to is not known. One base away there is no much larger clone; base qualities are not given.

This TCR was recovered from a human donor in a cohort sampled during active COVID-19. The sample consisted of peripheral blood. The rearrangement joined TRBV4-2 to TRBJ1-2, with the D gene call left open. CDR3 region: CASSHLVGGYGYTF. The nucleotide sequence is TGTGCCAGCAGCCACCTCGTAGGAGGCTATGGCTACACCTTC.